The rows below give T cell receptor beta chains drawn from one sample of a study of regulatory T cells in long-lasting Graves disease. One entry per CDR3 protein results from TCRdb running MiXCR on the multiplex PCR reads. The sample holds around 400,000 distinct CDR3 sequences; 20% to 25% are singletons and the top ten take roughly an eighth. The sequencing used peripheral blood mononuclear cells (PBMCs), collected when the disease was refractory, from a patient treated with antithyroid drugs. These receptor sequences come from a female donor with Graves disease. The CDR3 runs from the conserved cysteine through the conserved F or W. The D gene is left open where the match is weak. Clone size is stated in some rows and not others, as once, few, many or a class when expanded.

cdr3_aa	cdr3_nt	j_call	clone_size	v_call	d_call	cdr3_length
CASSPEEFGANVLTF	TGTGCCAGCAGCCCCGAAGAGTTTGGGGCCAACGTCCTGACTTTC	TRBJ2-6	few	TRBV7-6	NA	15
CAGSGRSSYEQYF	TGTGCAGGGAGCGGGAGGAGCTCCTACGAGCAGTACTTC	TRBJ2-7	many	TRBV24-1	TRBD2	13
CASSEGGPQYF	TGTGCCAGCAGTGAAGGCGGACCCCAGTACTTC	TRBJ2-5	many	TRBV2	NA	11
CASRTTGTNDKNIQYF	TGTGCCAGCAGGACCACCGGGACAAACGACAAAAACATTCAGTACTTC	TRBJ2-4	NA	TRBV28	NA	16
CASSQDLVETQYF	TGTGCCAGCAGCCAAGATCTGGTCGAGACCCAGTACTTC	TRBJ2-5	few	TRBV3-1	NA	13
CSARDIAKNIQCF	TGCAGTGCTAGGGACATAGCCAAAAACATTCAGTGCTTC	TRBJ2-4	NA	TRBV20-1	NA	13
CASSPTTDGYTF	TGTGCCAGCAGTCCCACTACGGATGGCTACACCTTC	TRBJ1-2	many	TRBV28	NA	12
CASSQGTGWTGELFF	TGCGCCAGCAGCCAAGGGACAGGGTGGACCGGGGAGCTGTTTTTT	TRBJ2-2	NA	TRBV5-1	TRBD1	15
CASGPSDTQYF	TGTGCCAGCGGACCTAGCGATACGCAGTATTTT	TRBJ2-3	NA	TRBV2	NA	11
CASSLEGSQGNTIYF	TGTGCCAGCAGCTTGGAGGGCTCGCAAGGAAACACCATATATTTT	TRBJ1-3	NA	TRBV11-2	NA	15
CASRLHLGTSGRTYYNEQFF	TGTGCCAGCAGACTGCACCTCGGGACTAGCGGGAGGACTTATTACAATGAGCAGTTCTTC	TRBJ2-1	NA	TRBV2	TRBD2	20
CASIGSEQYF	TGTGCCAGCATAGGTTCCGAGCAGTACTTC	TRBJ2-7	NA	TRBV2	NA	10
CASSFVGQGPYEQYF	TGTGCCAGCAGTTTTGTGGGACAGGGGCCTTACGAGCAGTACTTC	TRBJ2-7	many	TRBV27	TRBD1	15
CASSLRPSGYYEQYF	TGTGCCAGCAGCTTAAGGCCTAGCGGATACTACGAGCAGTACTTC	TRBJ2-7	NA	TRBV7-3	TRBD2	15
CASSSRDSGYEQYF	TGTGCCAGCAGTTCCCGGGACTCGGGTTACGAGCAGTACTTC	TRBJ2-7	many	TRBV27	NA	14
CASSYQGYEQYF	TGTGCCAGCAGTTATCAGGGATACGAGCAGTACTTC	TRBJ2-7	many	TRBV6-5	NA	12
CASSQATSGTYEQYF	TGCGCCAGCAGCCAAGCGACTAGCGGTACGTACGAGCAGTACTTC	TRBJ2-7	few	TRBV4-1	TRBD2	15
CSARDRDRESAFF	TGCAGTGCTAGAGATAGGGACAGGGAGTCAGCTTTCTTT	TRBJ1-1	NA	TRBV20-1	TRBD1	13
CAISISAQETQYF	TGTGCCATCAGTATTAGCGCACAAGAGACCCAGTACTTC	TRBJ2-5	NA	TRBV10-3	NA	13
CSARQGGGGYEQYF	TGCAGTGCTAGACAAGGAGGGGGAGGCTACGAGCAGTACTTC	TRBJ2-7	few	TRBV20-1	NA	14
CASRKGNFNEKLFF	TGTGCCAGCAGGAAGGGGAACTTTAATGAAAAACTGTTTTTT	TRBJ1-4	many	TRBV2	NA	14
CASRHPTGTSGRVSYEQYF	TGTGCCAGCAGGCACCCGACCGGGACTAGCGGGAGGGTCTCCTACGAGCAGTACTTC	TRBJ2-7	many	TRBV6-1	TRBD2	19
CASSERQGAIYGYTF	TGTGCCAGCAGTGAGAGACAGGGGGCCATCTATGGCTACACCTTC	TRBJ1-2	many	TRBV2	TRBD1	15
CASSLAGADRDQPQHF	TGTGCCAGCAGCTTAGCGGGAGCAGATAGGGATCAGCCCCAGCATTTT	TRBJ1-5	few	TRBV7-9	NA	16
CASSPPGTFGTNEKLFF	TGTGCCAGCTCACCACCGGGGACATTCGGAACTAATGAAAAACTGTTTTTT	TRBJ1-4	many	TRBV18	NA	17
CATMDGVNHSNQPQHF	TGCGCCACCATGGACGGAGTCAATCATAGCAATCAGCCCCAGCATTTT	TRBJ1-5	NA	TRBV10-2	NA	16
CASSPHEQETQYF	TGTGCCAGCTCACCTCACGAGCAAGAGACCCAGTACTTC	TRBJ2-5	many	TRBV18	NA	13
CATRASGTQYF	TGTGCCACCAGGGCGAGTGGGACCCAGTACTTC	TRBJ2-5	few	TRBV27	NA	11
CASSLDWLAGGRETQYF	TGTGCCAGCAGCTTAGATTGGCTAGCGGGAGGTAGAGAGACCCAGTACTTC	TRBJ2-5	many	TRBV11-2	TRBD2	17
CASSLSSGIHYEQYF	TGTGCCAGCAGTTTATCTAGCGGGATACACTACGAGCAGTACTTC	TRBJ2-7	many	TRBV27	TRBD2	15
CASSSGTDTQYF	TGCGCCAGCAGCTCAGGAACAGATACGCAGTATTTT	TRBJ2-3	few	TRBV5-1	NA	12
CSARGPTDTQYF	TGCAGTGCTAGGGGACCTACAGATACGCAGTATTTT	TRBJ2-3	few	TRBV20-1	NA	12
CAISNSLTGVSSYEQYF	TGTGCCATCAGTAACTCACTGACAGGGGTCTCTTCCTACGAGCAGTACTTC	TRBJ2-7	many	TRBV10-3	TRBD1	17
CSVDSSGVNTGELFF	TGCAGCGTTGATTCTAGCGGGGTGAACACCGGGGAGCTGTTTTTT	TRBJ2-2	NA	TRBV29-1	TRBD2	15
CSAYRGFDEQYF	TGCAGTGCTTACAGGGGATTCGACGAGCAGTACTTC	TRBJ2-7	NA	TRBV20-1	TRBD1	12
CASTLAGQGLNEQFF	TGTGCCAGCACCCTTGCGGGACAGGGGCTCAATGAGCAGTTCTTC	TRBJ2-1	NA	TRBV28	TRBD1	15
CASHWDFANEQYF	TGTGCCAGTCACTGGGACTTTGCCAACGAGCAGTACTTC	TRBJ2-7	NA	TRBV28	NA	13
CASSQPARGSDEQYF	TGTGCCAGCAGCCAACCGGCCAGGGGTTCCGACGAGCAGTACTTC	TRBJ2-7	many	TRBV3-1	NA	15
CASSPGLAGMQYF	TGTGCCAGCAGTCCCGGACTAGCGGGAATGCAGTATTTT	TRBJ2-3	NA	TRBV28	TRBD2	13
CAISRTSGRQEQYF	TGTGCCATCAGTAGGACTAGCGGGAGACAGGAGCAGTACTTC	TRBJ2-7	NA	TRBV10-3	TRBD2	14
CASILRGPGELFF	TGTGCCAGCATTCTCCGGGGTCCCGGGGAGCTGTTTTTT	TRBJ2-2	NA	TRBV6-1	NA	13
CASSPQWGSNEKLFF	TGTGCCAGCAGCCCCCAGTGGGGATCTAATGAAAAACTGTTTTTT	TRBJ1-4	many	TRBV3-1	NA	15
CASSYHVSGDTQYF	TGTGCCAGCAGTTACCACGTTTCGGGAGATACGCAGTATTTT	TRBJ2-3	NA	TRBV6-2/TRBV6-3	NA	14
CASSQQTGAGTEAFF	TGTGCCAGCAGTCAACAGACAGGGGCGGGAACTGAAGCTTTCTTT	TRBJ1-1	once	TRBV28	TRBD1	15
CSAGGGLAGGYEQYF	TGCAGTGCGGGGGGGGGACTAGCGGGAGGGTACGAGCAGTACTTC	TRBJ2-7	many	TRBV20-1	TRBD2	15
CASSAGSQAFYGYTF	TGTGCCAGCAGTGCAGGCAGCCAGGCCTTCTATGGCTACACCTTC	TRBJ1-2	many	TRBV2	NA	15
CASSYSRGGSGYTF	TGTGCCAGCAGTTACTCGAGAGGGGGCAGCGGCTACACCTTC	TRBJ1-2	many	TRBV6-5	TRBD1	14
CASSFTTGYEAFF	TGTGCCAGCAGCTTTACCACAGGGTACGAAGCTTTCTTT	TRBJ1-1	NA	TRBV5-6	NA	13
CASSLEVGPGGGYGYTF	TGTGCCAGCAGCTTGGAGGTCGGGCCAGGGGGTGGCTATGGCTACACCTTC	TRBJ1-2	NA	TRBV5-6	TRBD1	17
CASSLVGGSETQYF	TGTGCCAGCAGCTTAGTTGGCGGGAGTGAGACCCAGTACTTC	TRBJ2-5	many	TRBV7-2	TRBD2	14
CASILGQQRGGTEAFF	TGTGCCAGCATCCTAGGACAGCAGAGGGGGGGCACTGAAGCTTTCTTT	TRBJ1-1	many	TRBV28	NA	16
CSATPTGLGEKLFF	TGCAGTGCAACACCAACAGGGCTCGGCGAAAAACTGTTTTTT	TRBJ1-4	many	TRBV20-1	NA	14
CASSSGDGGPNGYTF	TGCGCCAGCAGCAGCGGAGACGGGGGGCCTAATGGCTACACCTTC	TRBJ1-2	many	TRBV5-1	NA	15